This TCR beta chain was captured by sequencing in a study of vaccination effects on CD4 cells after COVID-19. Looking at the study overall: A couple of convalescent patients each provided a sample, at 16 days and at one week before vaccination. General study points: Clones of infection and vaccine origin contracted markedly late after vaccination.

Trimming took 0 bases from V and 0 from J; bases not matched to a gene: 7. CDR1 and CDR2 from the germline V gene are SNHLY and FYNNEI. The CDR3 sequence is 19 residues long. For this clone: Its antigen is still unknown.

Peptide-pool stimulation followed by sequencing identified expanded antigen-specific CD4+ clonotypes in the ViraFEST assay. Cells that had been cultured for 9 to 10 days were the source of isolated CD4+ T cells. It was between March and December 2020 that the person had a SARS-CoV-2 infection confirmed by PCR. Repertoires were generated with immunoSEQ multiplex PCR, while TCRdb's copy carries only in-frame clones and drops some. The sample yields approximately 40,000 clones, around 75% seen once. This rearrangement joins TRBV2 to TRBJ1-6, with 8 bases matching TRBD1. Sequences were derived from CD4+ T cells from PBMCs cultured with a peptide pool, sampled before COVID-19 vaccination. The sequence was obtained from a human donor who had a prior SARS-CoV-2 infection. The DNA for the CDR3 is TGTGCCAGCAGTGAAGCGCTTCAGGGGGCGAGCTCCTATAATTCACCCCTCCACTTT. The encoded protein is CASSEALQGASSYNSPLHF.